The 9 T cell receptor beta chains reported below all come from one sample, sequenced in a study of T-cell reconstitution after alpha-beta-depleted transplantation in children. Unique molecular identifiers featured in how the TCRbeta library was prepared. TCRdb reprocessed the PCR reads with MiXCR, giving one entry per CDR3 protein. The data show roughly 200,000 distinct CDR3 sequences, about 6.8% seen once. The sequences come from PBMCs from the stem cell graft donor, collected from the stem cell graft. These receptors were collected from a human donor who donated a stem cell graft to a child with Wiskott-Aldrich syndrome.

This clonotype was observed at least ten times. This chain joins TRBV11-2 and TRBJ2-6; the match to TRBD1 covers 7 bases. Germline lookup yields CDR1 SGHAT and CDR2 FQNNGV. This CDR3 is 18 amino acids long. V dropped 2 bases and J dropped 1; count of bases not matched to a gene: 8. For the CDR3, the DNA is TGTGCCAGCAGCTTAAGTATGAGGGGGCAATCTGGGGCCAACGTCCTGACTTTC. Its translation: CASSLSMRGQSGANVLTF.

Ten or more counts support this clonotype. This chain connects TRBV12-3 or TRBV12-4 to TRBJ1-6, with 7 bases matching TRBD1. After removal of 7 bases from V and 8 bases from J, the junction contained 11 bases not matched to a gene. The CDR3 contains 15 residues. For the CDR3, the DNA is TGTGCCAGCACCCTGCGAGGGGGCGCCGATTCACCCCTCCACTTT. Amino acid sequence: CASTLRGGADSPLHF.

This clonotype has only a few counts. This chain uses TRBV5-1 with TRBJ2-4; D may match TRBD1 or TRBD2 (5 bases each). V shed 2 bases and J shed 15 bases, with 18 bases lying between them. The CDR3 is made up of 13 amino acids. Germline-derived CDR1 and CDR2 are SGHRS and YFSETQ. Here the CDR3 reads CASSFDGTARSYF. In DNA form, the CDR3 reads TGCGCCAGCAGCTTTGACGGGACCGCGCGGTCGTACTTC.

The chain links TRBV4-1 to TRBJ2-1; D remains unclear. The CDR3 runs 14 residues. The germline V gene encodes CDR1 MGHRA and CDR2 YSYEKL. Trimming removed 5 bases from V and 5 bases from J, with 13 bases in between. CDR3 DNA: TGCGCCAGCAGCTCCCTTCTAAGGAACAATGAGCAGTTCTTC. Its protein is CASSSLLRNNEQFF.

This clonotype was observed many times. The chain is built from TRBV9 and TRBJ2-7, with D perhaps matching TRBD2 (5 bases). Per germline, CDR1 SGDLS and CDR2 YYNGEE. This CDR3 region has 15 residues. Trimming stripped 0 bases from V and 2 bases from J, with 12 bases between. The CDR3 DNA reads as TGTGCCAGCAGCGTAGCAGATAGCGTGGCCTACGAGCAGTACTTC. It encodes CASSVADSVAYEQYF.

Many counts were recorded for this clonotype. The chain joins TRBV6-2 or TRBV6-3 to TRBJ2-2; tentatively, D is TRBD1 (5 bases). This CDR3 is 15 amino acids long. Germline V lookup: CDR1 MNHEY, CDR2 SVGEGT. The V gene lost 4 bases and the J gene lost 3 bases, with 12 bases spanning the gap. In DNA, the CDR3 is TGTGCCAGCAGTTCGGGCAGGGAAGACACCGGGGAGCTGTTTTTT. This sequence encodes CASSSGREDTGELFF.

Only a few counts were recorded for this clonotype. The chain carries TRBV27 and TRBJ2-3, with a possible D match to TRBD2 (6 bases). This CDR3 has 13 residues. Germline V gene lookup returns CDR1 MNHEY and CDR2 SMNVEV (reference sequence). Trimming removed 5 bases from V and 5 bases from J, with 11 bases in between. The DNA of the CDR3 is TGTGCCAGCAGTCAGTTGGGACTAGATACGCAGTATTTT. Protein sequence: CASSQLGLDTQYF.

This clonotype has only a few counts. The chain combines TRBV20-1 with TRBJ2-5; D ambiguous. This CDR3 contains 11 residues. The V gene's germline CDR1 is DFQATT and CDR2 SNEGSKA (reference sequence). The ends were cut back, 2 bases at V and 4 bases at J, with 5 bases in the middle. CDR3 in DNA: TGCAGTGCTAGAAGCCCAGAGACCCAGTACTTC. Protein: CSARSPETQYF.

The CDR3 DNA reads as TGTGCCAGCAGCTTGGGGGGGTGGACGGGAGGCAATGAGCAGTTCTTC. Its protein is CASSLGGWTGGNEQFF. This sequence joins TRBV5-4 and TRBJ2-1; 7 bases fit TRBD2. V lost 0 bases and J lost 6; bases outside the gene matches: 9. This CDR3 is 16 amino acids long. Germline V gene data show CDR1 as SGHNT and CDR2 as YYREEE (reference sequence).